The clone carrying this T cell receptor beta chain came up many times. What it recognizes is unknown. These data come from a study of T-cell reconstitution after alpha-beta-depleted transplantation in children. General study findings and limits: For some patients, TCRbeta diversity was high at day 60 because of recipient T cells and thymic progenitors that survived. Newly generated T cells supplied most T-cell counts and diversity one year post-transplant. Two months or so post-transplant, alpha-beta T cells reportedly derived from several hundred expanded graft clones.

The TCRbeta library incorporated unique molecular identifiers. One entry per CDR3 protein, called by TCRdb with MiXCR from the PCR reads. The table shows roughly 160,000 distinct CDR3 sequences, with 11% occurring only once. The CDR3 is 14 amino acids. Trimming shortened V by 6 bases and J by 4 bases, and 15 bases separated the two germline ends. The chain has TRBV12-3 or TRBV12-4 and TRBJ1-2, with D possibly being TRBD1 (6 bases). The material was PBMCs, obtained before TCRalphabeta/CD19-depleted stem cell transplant. The receptor's source is a boy younger than 10 with acute myeloid leukemia, due to receive a stem cell transplant. The DNA of the CDR3 is TGTGCCAGCAGCCCCGCGGGGGGCGGCTATGGCTACACCTTC. Its translation: CASSPAGGGYGYTF.